This T cell receptor beta chain appears in the sequencing data of a study of shared clonotypes between healthy human individuals. Note on this clone: Its cognate antigen is unknown.

The germline V and J ends were trimmed by 2 bases and 7 bases, with 10 bases remaining between them. This CDR3 region has 13 residues. Germline-derived CDR1 and CDR2 are WNHNN and SYGVQD (reference sequence). Only in-frame clones appear in the TCRdb table, and some are missing; sequencing was by immunoSEQ multiplex PCR. The sample shows some 200,000 clones, about 93% of them seen only once. General study findings and limits: The diversity represented, both genetic and in exposure history, was limited by few donors.

The chain uses TRBV10-1 and TRBJ2-3, with D possibly being TRBD2 (5 bases). The sequence came from a woman in her twenties or thirties in good health. Sequenced input: naive CD4+ T cells sorted from blood. Subset defined: CD45RA+ positively selected. The CDR3 sequence is CASSETQTNTQYF. CDR3 nucleotides: TGCGCCAGCAGTGAGACCCAGACTAATACGCAGTATTTT.